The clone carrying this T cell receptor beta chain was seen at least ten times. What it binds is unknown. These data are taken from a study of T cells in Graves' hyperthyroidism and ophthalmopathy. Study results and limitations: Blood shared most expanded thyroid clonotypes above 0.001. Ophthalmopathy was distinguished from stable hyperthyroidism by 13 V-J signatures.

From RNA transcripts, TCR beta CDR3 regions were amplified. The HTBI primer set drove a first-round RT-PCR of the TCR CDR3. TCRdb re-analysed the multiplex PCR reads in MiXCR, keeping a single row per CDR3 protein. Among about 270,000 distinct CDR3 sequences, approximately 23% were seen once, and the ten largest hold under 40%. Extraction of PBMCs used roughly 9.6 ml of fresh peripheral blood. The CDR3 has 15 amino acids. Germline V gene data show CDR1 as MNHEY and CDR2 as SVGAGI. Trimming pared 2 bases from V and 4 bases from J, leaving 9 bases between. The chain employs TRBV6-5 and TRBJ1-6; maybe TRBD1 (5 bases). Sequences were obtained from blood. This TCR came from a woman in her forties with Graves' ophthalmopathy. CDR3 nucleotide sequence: TGTGCCAGCAGTTACGGGACGGATTATAATTCACCCCTCCACTTT. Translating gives CASSYGTDYNSPLHF.